The source of this T cell receptor beta chain is a study of cytomegalovirus exposure and HLA in healthy donors. Notes on the study in general: In a later analysis, V- and J-gene trimming of beta chains associated with a DCLRE1C missense variant, replicated independently. Later analysis identified several of the most significant clusters that appeared linked to common viral pathogens. An Asian-associated ancestry cluster reportedly showed fewer N-insertions than the roughly 670-donor mean in a later analysis. In vitro checks showed that three CMV-associated chains really do target CMV antigens.

The primer mix had 60 Vbeta and 13 Jbeta primers. The assay was immunoSEQ multiplex PCR, and TCRdb's table has in-frame clones only and misses some. The table has some 200,000 clones, approximately 79% seen once; the top ten hold less than 2%. V was clipped by 4 bases and J by 6 bases; unmatched bases: 7. CDR1 is MNHEY, CDR2 SVGAGI, per germline. The CDR3 loop spans 15 amino acids. With respect to this clone: Its matching antigen is unknown.

The specimen sequenced was PBMCs. V usage is TRBV6-5 and J usage is TRBJ2-7; 12 nucleotides line up with TRBD2. The clonotype originates from a man aged 50 to 60 in good health and CMV-seronegative. The CDR3 nucleotides read TGTGCCAGCAGTTCCTCCGGGACTAGCGGGTTCGAGCAGTACTTC. Translating gives CASSSSGTSGFEQYF.